A selection of T cell receptor beta chains follows, all from one sample in a study of blood T cell repertoires in COVID-19. Assay used: immunoSEQ multiplex PCR; TCRdb lists only in-frame clones, some missing. The data show around 290,000 clones, 75% to 90% seen once. Sequencing was done on a sample of peripheral blood. These TCRs come from a man aged 40-50 years with acute or convalescent COVID-19. Each CDR3 is given with its conserved first and last residue. Fields, in order: CDR3 protein, CDR3 DNA, D gene, clone size, J gene, CDR3 length, V gene. D genes are given only for firm matches. Size values are once, few and many counts, or a class for expanded clones, and some rows have none.

CASSLSGGFSGANVLTF TGTGCCAGCAGCCTGAGTGGAGGGTTCTCTGGGGCCAACGTCCTGACTTTC - - TRBJ2-6 17 TRBV7-3
CASSFRLAGGRDLYNEQFF TGTGCCAGCAGCTTTAGACTAGCGGGGGGCCGAGATCTCTACAATGAGCAGTTCTTC TRBD2 - TRBJ2-1 19 TRBV11-2
CASLRGDTQYF TGTGCCTCCTTAAGGGGGGATACGCAGTATTTT - - TRBJ2-3 11 TRBV2
CASSLGWDREYEQYF TGTGCCAGCAGCTTAGGTTGGGACAGGGAATACGAGCAGTACTTC TRBD1 - TRBJ2-7 15 TRBV5-5
CASSLGRTSAYTGELFF TGCGCCAGCAGCTTGGGACGGACTAGCGCCTACACCGGGGAGCTGTTTTTT TRBD2 - TRBJ2-2 17 TRBV5-1
CASSSRTGAAEAFF TGTGCCAGCAGCTCCCGGACAGGGGCAGCTGAAGCTTTCTTT TRBD1 - TRBJ1-1 14 TRBV9
CAWSRRGELFF TGTGCCTGGAGTAGGCGGGGGGAGCTGTTTTTT - - TRBJ2-2 11 TRBV30
CASRDLGGVSTDTQYF TGTGCCAGCAGGGATCTGGGGGGGGTCAGCACAGATACGCAGTATTTT TRBD2 - TRBJ2-3 16 TRBV5-6
CASSLSGTGFYGYTF TGTGCCAGCAGTCTTTCCGGGACAGGGTTTTATGGCTACACCTTC TRBD1 - TRBJ1-2 15 TRBV6-5
CASSLVPGGETQYF TGCGCCAGCAGCTTGGTCCCAGGGGGAGAGACCCAGTACTTC TRBD1 - TRBJ2-5 14 TRBV5-1
CAISEESLNYGYTF TGTGCCATCAGTGAGGAAAGCTTGAATTATGGCTACACCTTC - - TRBJ1-2 14 TRBV10-3
CAWNKDSQASYEQYF TGTGCCTGGAACAAGGACAGTCAGGCCTCCTACGAGCAGTACTTC - - TRBJ2-7 15 TRBV30
CASSPRDRNTEAFF TGTGCCAGCAGCCCAAGGGACAGGAACACTGAAGCTTTCTTT TRBD1 - TRBJ1-1 14 TRBV7-8
CAWSWAQGIYEQYF TGTGCCTGGAGTTGGGCACAGGGGATCTACGAGCAGTACTTC TRBD1 once TRBJ2-7 14 TRBV30
CATSDTGTGNTEAFF TGTGCCACCAGTGATACCGGGACAGGGAACACTGAAGCTTTCTTT TRBD1 - TRBJ1-1 15 TRBV24-1
CASSLQGGNTEAFF TGCGCCAGCAGCTTGCAGGGGGGAAACACTGAAGCTTTCTTT TRBD1 - TRBJ1-1 14 TRBV5-1
CASRAGLADPHRTQYF TGTGCCAGCAGGGCGGGACTAGCGGATCCTCATAGGACCCAGTACTTC TRBD2 - TRBJ2-5 16 TRBV6-6
CASTQRGPGYNEQFF TGTGCCAGCACTCAAAGGGGGCCAGGTTACAATGAGCAGTTCTTC TRBD1 - TRBJ2-1 15 TRBV27
CASSITWTRVDTEAFF TGTGCCAGTAGTATAACTTGGACTAGGGTTGACACTGAAGCTTTCTTT - - TRBJ1-1 16 TRBV19
CASSLIAGAVSGELFF TGTGCCAGCAGTTTGATAGCGGGGGCCGTGTCCGGGGAGCTGTTTTTT TRBD2 - TRBJ2-2 16 TRBV27
CASSVSRMNTEAFF TGTGCCAGCAGTGTATCCAGAATGAACACTGAAGCTTTCTTT - - TRBJ1-1 14 TRBV2
CASSLAWGGSTEAFF TGTGCCAGCAGCTTAGCGTGGGGAGGGAGCACTGAAGCTTTCTTT - once TRBJ1-1 15 TRBV11-2
CASSAGTDTQYF TGTGCCAGCAGCGCCGGTACAGATACGCAGTATTTT - - TRBJ2-3 12 TRBV9
CASSQSLGQGFNEQFF TGCGCCAGCAGTCAATCGCTGGGACAGGGATTTAATGAGCAGTTCTTC TRBD1 - TRBJ2-1 16 TRBV23-1
CASRPGTGFNQPQHF TGTGCCAGCAGGCCCGGGACAGGTTTTAATCAGCCCCAGCATTTT TRBD1 - TRBJ1-5 15 TRBV6-5
CASSIGTGGQETQYF TGCGCCAGCAGCATTGGGACAGGGGGCCAAGAGACCCAGTACTTC TRBD1 - TRBJ2-5 15 TRBV5-1
CATSSGTGADTQYF TGTGCCACCAGCAGCGGGACAGGGGCAGATACGCAGTATTTT TRBD1 - TRBJ2-3 14 TRBV15
CASSYTRGSYNEQFF TGTGCCAGCAGTTACACCAGGGGGTCCTACAATGAGCAGTTCTTC TRBD1 - TRBJ2-1 15 TRBV6-5
CSASPSVTSYNEQFF TGCAGTGCTAGTCCCTCGGTAACCTCCTACAATGAGCAGTTCTTC - - TRBJ2-1 15 TRBV20-1
CASTFGVAGAYEQYF TGCGCCAGCACCTTCGGAGTAGCGGGGGCCTACGAGCAGTACTTC TRBD2 - TRBJ2-7 15 TRBV5-1
CASSSRVASGPQHF TGTGCCAGCAGTTCCCGGGTTGCTTCGGGGCCCCAGCATTTT - - TRBJ1-5 14 TRBV27
CASSMERYNEQFF TGTGCCAGCAGCATGGAGAGGTACAATGAGCAGTTCTTC - few TRBJ2-1 13 TRBV2
CATKTGGNEQFF TGTGCCACCAAGACAGGGGGCAATGAGCAGTTCTTC TRBD1 - TRBJ2-1 12 TRBV6-5
CASSLGLGVGQPQHF TGTGCCAGCAGCTTGGGGCTAGGGGTGGGTCAGCCCCAGCATTTT - - TRBJ1-5 15 TRBV5-6
CASSTRTGAKEQFF TGTGCCAGCAGCACTAGAACAGGGGCCAAGGAGCAGTTCTTC TRBD1 - TRBJ2-1 14 TRBV9
CASSLRDSYYEQYF TGTGCCAGCAGCTTGAGGGACTCCTACTACGAGCAGTACTTC - - TRBJ2-7 14 TRBV5-4
CASSLNREVKFF TGTGCCAGCAGCTTAAACAGGGAAGTTAAGTTCTTC - - TRBJ2-1 12 TRBV7-8
CASSLGTVSYNEQFF TGCGCCAGCAGCTTGGGGACAGTCTCCTACAATGAGCAGTTCTTC - - TRBJ2-1 15 TRBV5-1
CASSQESGGNQPQHF TGCGCCAGCAGCCAAGAATCAGGGGGTAATCAGCCCCAGCATTTT TRBD1 - TRBJ1-5 15 TRBV4-1
CASSQDPRTGGAYTF TGCGCCAGCAGCCAAGATCCTAGGACAGGGGGCGCATACACCTTC TRBD1 - TRBJ1-2 15 TRBV4-1